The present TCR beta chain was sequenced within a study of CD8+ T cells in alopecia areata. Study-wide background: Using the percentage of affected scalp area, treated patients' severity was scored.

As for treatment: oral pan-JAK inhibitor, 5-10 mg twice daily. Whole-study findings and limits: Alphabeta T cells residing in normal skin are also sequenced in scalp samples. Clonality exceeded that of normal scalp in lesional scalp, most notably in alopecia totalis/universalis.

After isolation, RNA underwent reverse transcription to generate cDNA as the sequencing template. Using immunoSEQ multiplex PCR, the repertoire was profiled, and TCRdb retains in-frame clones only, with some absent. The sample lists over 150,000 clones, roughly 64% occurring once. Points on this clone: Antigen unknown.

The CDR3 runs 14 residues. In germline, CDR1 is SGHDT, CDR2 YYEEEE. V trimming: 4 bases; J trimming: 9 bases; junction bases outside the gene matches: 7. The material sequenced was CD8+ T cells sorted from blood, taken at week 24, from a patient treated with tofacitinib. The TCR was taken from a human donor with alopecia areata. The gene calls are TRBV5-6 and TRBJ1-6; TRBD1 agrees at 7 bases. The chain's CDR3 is CASSPGQAVSPLHF. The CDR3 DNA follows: TGTGCCAGCAGCCCAGGACAGGCTGTTTCACCCCTCCACTTT.